A single sample is the source of the 20 T cell receptor beta chains below, sequenced in a study of graft-versus-host responses after intestinal transplantation. TCRdb keeps only in-frame clones here, not all; method: immunoSEQ multiplex PCR. The sample includes fewer than 95,000 clones, approximately 92% seen only once; the top ten take over 0.45%. These receptors are not linked to any known antigen. The sample in question was unstimulated CD8+ T cells sorted from spleen or lymph node cells, obtained before intestinal transplant. The source of these receptors is a human donor who received an intestinal transplant.

The rearrangement joins TRBV19 to TRBJ1-6; D gene unclear. The germline V and J ends were trimmed by 3 bases and 6 bases, with 15 bases remaining between them. CDR3 length: 16 residues. Germline V CDR1 and CDR2: LNHDA, SQIVND (reference sequence). CDR3 nucleotides: TGTGCCAGTAGTATTGGTCGGGAAAGAAGTAATTCACCCCTCCACTTT. Its translation: CASSIGRERSNSPLHF.

Notes on this clone: The same CDR3 can be traced to other DNA sequences in this sample. V usage is TRBV11-2 and J usage is TRBJ2-7; no clear D gene. This CDR3 comprises 13 residues. Germline CDR1 reads SGHAT; CDR2 reads FQNNGV. V dropped 1 base and J dropped 1 base, with 5 bases sitting between them. CDR3 region: CASSLGASYEQYF. The CDR3, as DNA: TGTGCCAGCAGCTTAGGGGCATCCTACGAGCAGTACTTC.

V is TRBV5-6 and J is TRBJ2-5, with D hard to call. The V gene lost 2 bases and the J gene lost 0 bases, with 8 bases spanning the gap. The CDR3 loop spans 14 amino acids. Per germline, CDR1 SGHDT and CDR2 YYEEEE. In nucleotides, the CDR3 is TGTGCCAGCAGCTTCAACAGAGACCAAGAGACCCAGTACTTC. Residues: CASSFNRDQETQYF.

The V and J genes are TRBV27 and TRBJ1-2; possibly TRBD1 for D (6 bases). V dropped 3 bases and J dropped 0 bases, with 8 bases sitting between them. This CDR3 region has 14 residues. Germline CDR1 MNHEY, CDR2 SMNVEV (reference sequence). In DNA form, the CDR3 reads TGTGCCAGCAGTTTCGACAGGTCTAACTATGGCTACACCTTC. This encodes CASSFDRSNYGYTF.

The genes are TRBV27 and TRBJ2-3; 7 nucleotides agree with TRBD2. J was trimmed by 2 bases and V by 2 bases; bases with no gene match: 10. In germline, CDR1 is MNHEY, CDR2 SMNVEV (reference sequence). CDR3 length: 17 residues. This CDR3 is CASSLLLPRGNTDTQYF. CDR3 coding DNA: TGTGCCAGCAGTTTACTCCTCCCGCGGGGGAACACAGATACGCAGTATTTT.

This chain connects TRBV12-5 to TRBJ2-7, with TRBD1 as a possible D gene (6 bases). Trimming left V 6 bases short and J 1 base short, with 10 bases between. The CDR3 has 13 amino acids. CDR1 is LGHNT and CDR2 is FRNRAP in the germline V gene. The CDR3 region is CASGFGQSYEQYF. CDR3 nucleotide sequence: TGTGCTAGTGGCTTCGGACAGTCCTACGAGCAGTACTTC.

V gene TRBV27 combines with J gene TRBJ2-7; D gene uncertain. Per germline, CDR1 MNHEY and CDR2 SMNVEV (reference sequence). This CDR3 spans 13 amino acids. V was pared by 3 bases and J by 3 bases, with 9 bases between. The CDR3 protein is CASSFSSNYEQYF. The CDR3 region has the DNA TGTGCCAGCAGTTTTTCCTCTAACTACGAGCAGTACTTC.

The rearrangement uses TRBV6-5 and TRBJ2-2; 8 bases are shared with TRBD2. Germline V gives CDR1 MNHEY, CDR2 SVGAGI. Trimming removed 7 bases from V and 4 bases from J; junction bases left unmatched: 2. There are 13 residues in the CDR3. CDR3 sequence reads: CASIAGGTGELFF. The DNA for the CDR3 is TGTGCCAGCATCGCGGGGGGCACCGGGGAGCTGTTTTTT.

The genes are TRBV2 and TRBJ1-2; D possibly corresponds to TRBD1 (5 bases). V was trimmed by 2 bases and J by 6 bases, leaving 10 bases between them. CDR1 and CDR2 (germline): SNHLY, FYNNEI. There are 13 residues in the CDR3. CDR3 amino acids: CASSERREDGYTF. Here the CDR3 DNA reads TGTGCCAGCAGTGAACGCAGGGAAGATGGCTACACCTTC.

This chain uses TRBV7-9 with TRBJ2-7; D remains unclear. This CDR3 spans 11 amino acids. V was pared by 6 bases and J by 3 bases, with 6 bases between. The germline V gene has CDR1 SEHNR and CDR2 FQNEAQ (reference sequence). The CDR3 DNA reads TGTGCCAGCAGTCTAGACTACGAGCAGTACTTC. Amino acids: CASSLDYEQYF.

The rearrangement uses TRBV30 and TRBJ2-5; TRBD1 agrees at 11 bases. V was clipped by 0 bases and J by 5 bases; unmatched bases: 5. Germline V lookup: CDR1 GTSNPN, CDR2 SVGIG (reference sequence). CDR3 length equals 15 residues. This CDR3 is CAWSVSGTGGETQYF. The CDR3 nucleotides read TGTGCCTGGAGTGTAAGCGGGACAGGGGGGGAGACCCAGTACTTC.

V is TRBV9 and J is TRBJ2-2; TRBD2 matches at 10 bases. Trimming cost V 0 bases and J 5 bases; bases outside gene matches: 4. This CDR3 region has 16 residues. In germline, CDR1 is SGDLS, CDR2 YYNGEE. CDR3 region: CASSVGLGLATGELFF. The CDR3 region has the DNA TGTGCCAGCAGCGTAGGTTTGGGACTAGCGACCGGGGAGCTGTTTTTT.

This clone was counted a single time. The gene calls are TRBV15 and TRBJ1-4, with 10 bases identical to TRBD1. V trimming: 1 base; J trimming: 5 bases; junction bases outside the gene matches: 4. Germline V CDR1 and CDR2: LNHNV, YYDKDF (reference sequence). There are 16 residues in the CDR3. The CDR3 sequence: CATSRGPGQGNEKLFF. CDR3 DNA sequence: TGTGCCACCAGCAGAGGTCCGGGACAGGGGAATGAAAAACTGTTTTTT.

The chain employs TRBV13 and TRBJ2-1, with D tentatively TRBD2 (6 bases). CDR1 is PRHDT and CDR2 is FYEKMQ in the germline V gene (reference sequence). The CDR3 is 12 amino acids. V was cut by 4 bases and J by 12 bases, with 13 bases left in between. CDR3: CASSSGLSGQFF. The CDR3 nucleotides are TGTGCCAGCAGCTCGGGACTCAGTGGGCAGTTCTTC.

The chain employs TRBV4-1 and TRBJ2-3; the match to TRBD2 covers 8 bases. Unmatched junction bases numbered 16, after V lost 7 bases and J lost 4 bases. Per the germline V gene, CDR1 is MGHRA and CDR2 is YSYEKL. The length of the CDR3 is 17 residues. The CDR3 region is CASTSGYGGFDPDTQYF. The CDR3 DNA is TGCGCCAGCACTAGCGGGTACGGGGGATTCGATCCAGATACGCAGTATTTT.

The table lists this clone with a count of one. The gene calls are TRBV14 and TRBJ2-1, with 9 bases that match TRBD2. Per germline, CDR1 SGHDN and CDR2 FVKESK. The CDR3 is 16 amino acids. The trim removed 2 bases at V and 3 bases at J, leaving 5 bases unmatched. CDR3 residues: CASSQSSGDRYNEQFF. In nucleotides, the CDR3 is TGTGCCAGCAGCCAATCTAGCGGGGACCGCTACAATGAGCAGTTCTTC.

The genes are TRBV19 and TRBJ2-1, with 8 nucleotides matching TRBD2. The CDR3 has 15 residues. V lost 3 bases and J lost 5; bases outside the gene matches: 6. CDR1 is LNHDA and CDR2 is SQIVND in the germline V gene (reference sequence). CDR3: CASSISRGGNNEQFF. The CDR3 DNA reads as TGTGCCAGTAGTATTAGTCGCGGGGGGAACAATGAGCAGTTCTTC.

V gene TRBV4-1 combines with J gene TRBJ1-2; the D gene is possibly TRBD1 (5 bases). The CDR3 has 14 amino acids. V lost 1 base, J lost 2 bases, and 8 bases lay in between. Germline loops: CDR1 MGHRA, CDR2 YSYEKL. CDR3 protein: CASSQVDRNYGYTF. The CDR3 nucleotides are TGCGCCAGCAGCCAAGTCGACAGAAACTATGGCTACACCTTC.

V and J are TRBV21-1 and TRBJ1-5; TRBD1, as called in the table, went unchecked against the DNA. TRBV21-1 is assigned pseudogene status. The CDR3 has 18 amino acids. In DNA, the CDR3 is TGTGCCAGCAGCAAGGATTCGGGACAACGGGACGGCAATCAGCCCCAGCATTTT. Translation gives CASSKDSGQRDGNQPQHF.

The V and J genes are TRBV29-1 and TRBJ1-2; 8 nucleotides line up with TRBD1. V was clipped by 0 bases and J by 3 bases; unmatched bases: 6. The CDR3 totals 15 residues. CDR1 and CDR2 (germline): SQVTM, ANQGSEA. In DNA, the CDR3 is TGCAGCGTTGAAGATCAGGCAGGGGGCTACTATGGCTACACCTTC. Translating gives CSVEDQAGGYYGYTF.